Detailed here is one T cell receptor (beta chain). Here immunoSEQ multiplex PCR was the method, and the copy in TCRdb shows in-frame clones only, minus some. The table lists about 100,000 clones, 85% to 95% of them singletons. The data are from a study of T cell responses to AZD1222 COVID-19 vaccine. Per the germline V gene, CDR1 is MNHEY and CDR2 is SMNVEV (reference sequence). This CDR3 region has 14 residues. The V and J ends lost 4 bases and 8 bases, in that order; junction bases with no gene match: 7. This sequence originates from an adult in good health. The starting material was peripheral blood, obtained on day 0 of AZD1222 vaccination. The rearrangement links TRBV27 to TRBJ2-1; 8 nucleotides match TRBD2. CDR3 residues: CASSYLAGRYEQFF. The CDR3 nucleotides are TGTGCCAGCAGTTACTTAGCGGGAAGATATGAGCAGTTCTTC.